Here is one T cell receptor beta chain with its context. The sample is drawn from a study of blood T cell repertoires in COVID-19. Study as a whole: Acute and convalescent COVID-19 specimens originated in the United States, Italy and Spain. The cDNA or gDNA used as material had been derived from T cells, B-cell-depleted T cells, or PBMCs.

How the authors handled the data: Amplification of reference gene primers provided the estimated nucleated cell counts. Only in-frame clones appear in the TCRdb table, and some are missing; sequencing was by immunoSEQ multiplex PCR. Clone size and V and J calls were adopted from that table, with D and trimming inferred from the DNA. The repertoire consists of 170,000 or so clones, with 84% occurring once and the leading ten covering 13% to 15%. This CDR3 comprises 17 residues. V lost 3 bases and J lost 4; bases outside the gene matches: 13. The V gene's germline CDR1 is KGHSH and CDR2 LQKENI. The rearrangement uses TRBV18 and TRBJ2-5; the match to TRBD1 covers 8 bases. This clonotype was obtained from a man in his late teens or twenties with active or convalescent COVID-19. The material sequenced was peripheral blood. The CDR3 sequence is CASSPRRAGGSLETQYF. CDR3 coding DNA: TGTGCCAGCTCACCCCGTCGGGCAGGGGGCAGTTTAGAGACCCAGTACTTC.